This entry describes one T cell receptor beta chain. Its antigen is not identified. The entry originates in a study of blood T cells in healthy people across ages. About the study: About one barcoded TCR beta cDNA was captured per two T cells. Study observations and caveats: In the absence of known donor CMV status, changes in expanded clonotypes were possibly confounded. Investigators viewed diversity estimates from one million T cells as underestimates, the study reported.

From germline, CDR1 is KGHSH and CDR2 LQKENI. This CDR3 spans 16 amino acids. The authors ran a second PCR of roughly 6 to 11 cycles using a sample-barcoded 5' primer and a J-beta primer mix. MiXCR, applied by TCRdb to the 5' RACE reads, yields one record per CDR3 protein. Among about 580,000 distinct CDR3 sequences listed, around half were seen once. The sequence was obtained from a man older than 75 in good health. Sequenced sample: blood. The chain uses TRBV18 and TRBJ2-5, with 9 bases matching TRBD2. With the DNA end fitting TRBJ2-7 better, the J assignment may be wrong. CDR3 nucleotide sequence: TGTGCCAGCTCACCACCGGCTAGCGGGATTACCTACGAGCAGTACTTC. Encoded protein: CASSPPASGITYEQYF.